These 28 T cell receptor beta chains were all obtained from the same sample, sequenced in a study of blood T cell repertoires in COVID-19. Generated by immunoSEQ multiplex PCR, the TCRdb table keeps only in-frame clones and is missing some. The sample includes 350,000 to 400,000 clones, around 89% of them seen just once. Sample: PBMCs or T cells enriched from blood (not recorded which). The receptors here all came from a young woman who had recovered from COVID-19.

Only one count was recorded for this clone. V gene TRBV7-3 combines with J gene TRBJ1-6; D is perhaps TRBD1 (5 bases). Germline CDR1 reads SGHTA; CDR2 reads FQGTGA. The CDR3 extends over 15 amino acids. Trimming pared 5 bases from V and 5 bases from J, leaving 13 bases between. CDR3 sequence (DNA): TGTGCCAGCAGCAACCGGACAACCGATAATTCACCCCTCCACTTT. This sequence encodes CASSNRTTDNSPLHF.

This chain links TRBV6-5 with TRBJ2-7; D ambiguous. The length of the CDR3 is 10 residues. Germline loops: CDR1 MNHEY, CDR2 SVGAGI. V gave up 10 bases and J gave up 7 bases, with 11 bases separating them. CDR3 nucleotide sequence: TGTGCCAAACTAACGTGTGAGCAGTACTTC. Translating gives CAKLTCEQYF.

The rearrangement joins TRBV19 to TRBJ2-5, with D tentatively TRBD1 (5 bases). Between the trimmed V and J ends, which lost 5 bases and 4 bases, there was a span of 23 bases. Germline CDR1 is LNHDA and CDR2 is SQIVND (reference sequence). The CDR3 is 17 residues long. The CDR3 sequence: CASSSMARQLRGETQYF. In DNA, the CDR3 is TGTGCCAGTAGTTCCATGGCCCGACAGTTAAGAGGAGAGACCCAGTACTTC.

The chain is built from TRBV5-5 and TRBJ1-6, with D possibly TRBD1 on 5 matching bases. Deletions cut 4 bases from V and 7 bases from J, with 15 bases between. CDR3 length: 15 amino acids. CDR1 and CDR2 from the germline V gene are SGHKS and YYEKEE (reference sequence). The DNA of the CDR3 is TGTGCCAGCAGCCCACAGGTCCGATTGAATTCACCCCTCCACTTT. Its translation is CASSPQVRLNSPLHF.

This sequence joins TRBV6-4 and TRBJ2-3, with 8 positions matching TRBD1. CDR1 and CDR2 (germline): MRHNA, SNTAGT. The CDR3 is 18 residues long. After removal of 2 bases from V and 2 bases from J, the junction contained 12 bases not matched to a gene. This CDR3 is CASSDRPRTGSYTDTQYF. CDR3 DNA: TGTGCCAGCAGTGACCGACCGAGGACAGGGTCTTACACAGATACGCAGTATTTT.

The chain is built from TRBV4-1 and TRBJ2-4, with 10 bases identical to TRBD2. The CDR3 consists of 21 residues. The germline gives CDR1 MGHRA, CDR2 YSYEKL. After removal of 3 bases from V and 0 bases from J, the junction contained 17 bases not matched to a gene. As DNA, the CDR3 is TGCGCCAGCAGCCAGGATCCCCGAGGGGAGCGGGGGGGCGGAGCCAAAAACATTCAGTACTTC. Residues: CASSQDPRGERGGGAKNIQYF.

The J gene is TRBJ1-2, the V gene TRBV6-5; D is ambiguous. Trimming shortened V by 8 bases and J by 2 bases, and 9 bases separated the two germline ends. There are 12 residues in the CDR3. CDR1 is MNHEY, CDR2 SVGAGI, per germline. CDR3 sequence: CASSERNYGYTF. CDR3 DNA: TGTGCCAGCTCTGAGAGGAACTATGGCTACACCTTC.

The CDR3 loop is CASSQDRFAEAFF. CDR3 nucleotide sequence: TGCGCCAGCAGCCAAGACAGATTTGCTGAAGCTTTCTTT. This rearrangement joins TRBV4-1 to TRBJ1-1, with unresolved D. The germline V gene encodes CDR1 MGHRA and CDR2 YSYEKL. CDR3 length equals 13 residues. With 0 bases removed from V and 6 bases from J, the gap between germline ends came to 8 bases.

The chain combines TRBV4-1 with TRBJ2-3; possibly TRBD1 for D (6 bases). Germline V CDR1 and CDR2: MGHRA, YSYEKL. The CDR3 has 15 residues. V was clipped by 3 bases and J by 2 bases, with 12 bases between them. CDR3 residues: CASSHQDRNTDTQYF. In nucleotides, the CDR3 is TGCGCCAGCAGCCACCAAGACAGGAACACAGATACGCAGTATTTT.

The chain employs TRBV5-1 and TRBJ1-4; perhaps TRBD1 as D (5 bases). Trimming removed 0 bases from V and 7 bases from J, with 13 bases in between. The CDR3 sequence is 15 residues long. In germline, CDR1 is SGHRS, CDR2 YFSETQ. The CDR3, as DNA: TGCGCCAGCAGCTTGGCCCTAGGGGTGGGTGAAAAACTGTTTTTT. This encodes CASSLALGVGEKLFF.

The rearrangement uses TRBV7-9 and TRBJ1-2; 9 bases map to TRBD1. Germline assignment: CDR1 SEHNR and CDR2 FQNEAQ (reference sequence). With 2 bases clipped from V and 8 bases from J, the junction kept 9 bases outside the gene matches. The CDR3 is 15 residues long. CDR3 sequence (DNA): TGTGCCAGCAGCTTAAAGGGACAGGGCCTGGAGGGCTACACCTTC. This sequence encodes CASSLKGQGLEGYTF.

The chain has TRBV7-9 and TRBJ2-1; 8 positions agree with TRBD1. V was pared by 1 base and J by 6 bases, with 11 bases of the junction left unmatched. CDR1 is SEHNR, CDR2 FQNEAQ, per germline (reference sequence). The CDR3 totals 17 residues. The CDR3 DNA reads TGTGCCAGCAGCTTAGTGGGGCAGGGGGCGGTGTCCAATGAGCAGTTCTTC. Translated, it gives CASSLVGQGAVSNEQFF.

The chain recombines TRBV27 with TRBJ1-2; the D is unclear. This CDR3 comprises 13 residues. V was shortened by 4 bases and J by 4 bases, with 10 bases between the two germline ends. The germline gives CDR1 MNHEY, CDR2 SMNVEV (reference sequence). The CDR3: CASSSGIPYGYTF. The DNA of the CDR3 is TGTGCCAGCAGTTCCGGGATACCCTATGGCTACACCTTC.

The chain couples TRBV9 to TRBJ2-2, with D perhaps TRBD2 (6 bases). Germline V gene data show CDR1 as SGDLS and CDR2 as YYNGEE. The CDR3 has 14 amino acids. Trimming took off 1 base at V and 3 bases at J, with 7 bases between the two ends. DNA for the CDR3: TGTGCCAGCAGCGTATCGGGGGACACCGGGGAGCTGTTTTTT. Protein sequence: CASSVSGDTGELFF.

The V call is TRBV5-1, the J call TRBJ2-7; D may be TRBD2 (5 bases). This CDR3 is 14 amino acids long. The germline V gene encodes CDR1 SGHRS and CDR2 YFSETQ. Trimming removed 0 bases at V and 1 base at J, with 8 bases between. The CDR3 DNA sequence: TGCGCCAGCAGCTTGGGGGAGATTTCCTACGAGCAGTACTTC. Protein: CASSLGEISYEQYF.

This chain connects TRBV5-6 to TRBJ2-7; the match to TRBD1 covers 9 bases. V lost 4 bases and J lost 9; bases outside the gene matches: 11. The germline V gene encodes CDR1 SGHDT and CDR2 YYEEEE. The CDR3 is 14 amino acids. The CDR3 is CASSPGQGHMGQYF. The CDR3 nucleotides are TGTGCCAGCAGCCCCGGACAGGGGCATATGGGGCAGTACTTC.

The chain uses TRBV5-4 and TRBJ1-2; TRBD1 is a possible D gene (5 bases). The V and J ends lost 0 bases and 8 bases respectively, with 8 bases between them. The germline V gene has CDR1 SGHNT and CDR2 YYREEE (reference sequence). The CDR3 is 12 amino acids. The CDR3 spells CASSLDRMGYTF. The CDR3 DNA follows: TGTGCCAGCAGCTTGGACAGGATGGGCTACACCTTC.

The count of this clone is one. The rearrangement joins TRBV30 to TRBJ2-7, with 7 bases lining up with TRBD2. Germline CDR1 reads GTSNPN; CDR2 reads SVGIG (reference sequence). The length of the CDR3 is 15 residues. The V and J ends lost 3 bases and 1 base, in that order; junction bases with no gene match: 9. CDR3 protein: CAWSRNRDYSYEQYF. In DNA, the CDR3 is TGTGCCTGGAGCCGCAACCGGGACTATTCCTACGAGCAGTACTTC.

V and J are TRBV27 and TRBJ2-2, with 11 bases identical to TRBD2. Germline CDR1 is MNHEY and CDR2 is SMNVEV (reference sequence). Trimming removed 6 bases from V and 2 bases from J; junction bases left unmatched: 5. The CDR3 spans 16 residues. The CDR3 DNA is TGTGCCAGCAGGTGGGGACTAGCGGAAAACACCGGGGAGCTGTTTTTT. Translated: CASRWGLAENTGELFF.

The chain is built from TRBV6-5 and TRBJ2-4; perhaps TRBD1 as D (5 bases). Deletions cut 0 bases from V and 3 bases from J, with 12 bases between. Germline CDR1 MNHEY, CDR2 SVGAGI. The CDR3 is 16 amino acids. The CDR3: CASSYSGPLGKNIQYF. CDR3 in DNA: TGTGCCAGCAGTTACTCGGGGCCCCTGGGCAAAAACATTCAGTACTTC.

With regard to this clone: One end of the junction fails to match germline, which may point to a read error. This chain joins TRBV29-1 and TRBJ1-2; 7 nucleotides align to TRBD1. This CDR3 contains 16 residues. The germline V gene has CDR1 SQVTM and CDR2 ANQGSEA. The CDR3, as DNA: TGCAGCGTTAAAGAACAGGGGAAGTTAGGGGCCTATGGCTACACCTTC. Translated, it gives CSVKEQGKLGAYGYTF.

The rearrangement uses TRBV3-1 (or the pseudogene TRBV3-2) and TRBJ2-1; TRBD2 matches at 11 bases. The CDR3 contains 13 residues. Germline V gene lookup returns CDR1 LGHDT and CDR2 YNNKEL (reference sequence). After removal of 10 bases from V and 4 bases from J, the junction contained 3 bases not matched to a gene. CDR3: CATTSGGYNEQFF. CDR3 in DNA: TGTGCCACCACTAGCGGGGGTTACAATGAGCAGTTCTTC.

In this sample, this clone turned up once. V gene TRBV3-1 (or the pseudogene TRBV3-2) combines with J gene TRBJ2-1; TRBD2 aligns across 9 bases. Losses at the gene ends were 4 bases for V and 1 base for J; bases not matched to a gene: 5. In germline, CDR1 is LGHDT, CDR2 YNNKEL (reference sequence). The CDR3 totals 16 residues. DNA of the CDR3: TGTGCCAGCAGCCTATCGACTAGCGGTTCCTACAATGAGCAGTTCTTC. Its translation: CASSLSTSGSYNEQFF.

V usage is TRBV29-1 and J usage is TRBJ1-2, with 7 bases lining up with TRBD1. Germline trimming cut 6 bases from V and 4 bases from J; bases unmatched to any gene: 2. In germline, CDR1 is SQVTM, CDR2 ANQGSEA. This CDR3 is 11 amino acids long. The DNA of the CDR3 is TGCAGCGTACAGGGGACCTATGGCTACACCTTC. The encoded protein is CSVQGTYGYTF.

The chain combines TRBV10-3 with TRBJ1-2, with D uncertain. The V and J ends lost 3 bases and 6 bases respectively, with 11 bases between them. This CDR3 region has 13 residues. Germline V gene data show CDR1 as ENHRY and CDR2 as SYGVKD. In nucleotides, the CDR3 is TGTGCCATCAGTGATACGGGGAGTCATGGCTACACCTTC. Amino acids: CAISDTGSHGYTF.

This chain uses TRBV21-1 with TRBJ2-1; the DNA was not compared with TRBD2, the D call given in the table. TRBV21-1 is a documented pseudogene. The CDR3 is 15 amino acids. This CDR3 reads CAAGSAEVSYNEQFF. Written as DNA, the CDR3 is TGTGCCGCTGGGTCGGCGGAGGTCTCCTACAATGAGCAGTTCTTC.

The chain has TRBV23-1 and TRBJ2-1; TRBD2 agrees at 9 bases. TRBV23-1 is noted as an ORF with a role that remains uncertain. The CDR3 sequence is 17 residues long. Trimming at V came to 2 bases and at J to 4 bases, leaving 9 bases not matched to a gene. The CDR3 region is CASSQTRGAGGYNEQFF. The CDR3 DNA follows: TGCGCCAGCAGTCAAACCCGCGGGGCGGGGGGGTACAATGAGCAGTTCTTC.

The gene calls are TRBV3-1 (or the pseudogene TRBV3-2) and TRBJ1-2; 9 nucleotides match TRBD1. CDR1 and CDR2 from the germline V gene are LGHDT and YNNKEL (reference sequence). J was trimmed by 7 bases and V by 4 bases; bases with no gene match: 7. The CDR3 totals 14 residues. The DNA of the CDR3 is TGTGCCAGCAGCCTGACCGGGACAGGGAGTGGCTACACCTTC. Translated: CASSLTGTGSGYTF.